The clone carrying this T cell receptor (beta chain) appeared a few times. The sample is drawn from a study of blood T cell repertoires in COVID-19. Donors were grouped by their self-reported clinical history. Measured with immunoSEQ multiplex PCR; TCRdb has only the in-frame clones, and not every one. The sample records about 250,000 clones, more than 75% being singletons. This TCR was sampled from a man between 40 and 49 years old who had recovered from COVID-19. The sequencing input was PBMCs or T cells enriched from blood (not recorded which).

CDR3 amino acids: CAWSGLAVQETQYF. The CDR3 DNA follows: TGTGCCTGGAGTGGCCTAGCGGTCCAAGAGACCCAGTACTTC. This rearrangement joins TRBV30 to TRBJ2-5, with 7 bases fitting TRBD2. J was trimmed by 1 base and V by 1 base; bases with no gene match: 3. There are 14 residues in the CDR3. Germline CDR1 and CDR2: GTSNPN and SVGIG (reference sequence).